Listed here are 5 T cell receptor beta chains from one sample, sequenced in a study of blood T cell repertoires in COVID-19. Profiled with immunoSEQ multiplex PCR; TCRdb holds only in-frame clones, not every one. The data hold under 250,000 clones, with around 82% observed a single time. The sequenced sample was peripheral blood. Every receptor here comes from a man aged 50 to 60 with active or convalescent COVID-19.

The chain uses TRBV4-1 and TRBJ2-3; unclear D gene. The CDR3 covers 14 residues. V was trimmed by 2 bases and J by 2 bases, leaving 8 bases between them. CDR1 and CDR2 from the germline V gene are MGHRA and YSYEKL. Written as DNA, the CDR3 is TGCGCCAGCAGCCAACCCCCCCTCACAGATACGCAGTATTTT. Its translation: CASSQPPLTDTQYF.

This rearrangement joins TRBV3-1 (or the pseudogene TRBV3-2) to TRBJ1-4; possible D gene TRBD1, 5 bases. CDR3 length: 14 amino acids. Germline loops: CDR1 LGHDT, CDR2 YNNKEL (reference sequence). V was trimmed by 4 bases and J by 5 bases, leaving 11 bases between them. This CDR3 is CASSRRGGNEKLFF. The CDR3 DNA is TGTGCCAGCAGCCGACGGGGGGGAAATGAAAAACTGTTTTTT.

This clone was seen just once. V usage is TRBV9 and J usage is TRBJ2-5; 9 nucleotides line up with TRBD1. The CDR3 extends over 15 amino acids. The germline CDR1 and CDR2 sequences are SGDLS and YYNGEE. Losses at the gene ends were 4 bases for V and 2 bases for J; bases not matched to a gene: 6. CDR3 protein: CASSPSGTGQETQYF. CDR3 bases: TGTGCCAGCAGCCCCTCCGGGACAGGGCAAGAGACCCAGTACTTC.

This sequence joins TRBV20-1 and TRBJ2-3, with D unresolved. Trimming pared 8 bases from V and 5 bases from J, leaving 11 bases between. Germline assignment: CDR1 DFQATT and CDR2 SNEGSKA (reference sequence). The length of the CDR3 is 11 residues. The CDR3 protein is CSCLWQDTQYF. In DNA, the CDR3 is TGCAGTTGCTTGTGGCAAGATACGCAGTATTTT.

The chain links TRBV29-1 to TRBJ2-4; possibly TRBD2 for D (6 bases). The germline V and J ends were trimmed by 7 bases and 10 bases, with 17 bases remaining between them. Germline V gene lookup returns CDR1 SQVTM and CDR2 ANQGSEA. This CDR3 spans 12 amino acids. CDR3 protein: CSAGTAAGIQYF. As DNA, the CDR3 is TGCAGCGCCGGGACGGCCGCGGGGATTCAGTACTTC.